These T cell receptor beta chains were read from a single sample in a study of chemoradiotherapy in HPV16-positive cancers. Some clones are missing from TCRdb's copy, which holds only in-frame ones; the method was immunoSEQ multiplex PCR. The repertoire consists of 10,000 or so clones, with about 77% occurring once and the leading ten covering under 2.5%. This sample was gathered from a patient who underwent chemoradiotherapy. These receptors were collected from a human donor with HPV-associated anogenital cancer. Both conserved end residues are part of each CDR3. Each record gives: D gene, V gene, CDR3 length, clone size, J gene, CDR3 DNA, CDR3 protein. D genes are given only for firm matches. Some rows mark clone size as missing; the rest say once, few, many or name a class of expanded clone.

d_gene: TRBD1; v_gene: TRBV30; len: 16; abundance: .; j_gene: TRBJ1-5; CDR3nt: TGTGCCTGGAGTGGTCCAGGGGGTCCTGGCAATCAGCCCCAGCATTTT; CDR3aa: CAWSGPGGPGNQPQHF
d_gene: .; v_gene: TRBV19; len: 15; abundance: .; j_gene: TRBJ2-3; CDR3nt: TGTGCCAGTAGTATAGGCCCCCAACTCTCAGATACGCAGTATTTT; CDR3aa: CASSIGPQLSDTQYF
d_gene: .; v_gene: TRBV5-1; len: 12; abundance: .; j_gene: TRBJ1-2; CDR3nt: TGCGCCAGCAGCTTCTCGACATCTGGCTACACCTTC; CDR3aa: CASSFSTSGYTF
d_gene: TRBD2; v_gene: TRBV4-3; len: 16; abundance: .; j_gene: TRBJ2-4; CDR3nt: TGCGCCAGCAGCCAAGATTATTTACTAGCGGGGTCCCAGAAGTACTTC; CDR3aa: CASSQDYLLAGSQKYF
d_gene: .; v_gene: TRBV9; len: 13; abundance: .; j_gene: TRBJ2-1; CDR3nt: TGTGCCAGCAGCCCCCGAGGGGCAGGGGAGCAGTTCTTC; CDR3aa: CASSPRGAGEQFF
d_gene: .; v_gene: TRBV11-1; len: 18; abundance: few; j_gene: TRBJ2-6; CDR3nt: TGTGCCAGCAGCTCAAGGGTGGGGCCGGGCTCTGGGGCCAACGTCCTGACTTTC; CDR3aa: CASSSRVGPGSGANVLTF
d_gene: .; v_gene: TRBV4-1; len: 12; abundance: few; j_gene: TRBJ2-3; CDR3nt: TGCGCCAGCTCCCAGGGTTCGGATACGCAGTATTTT; CDR3aa: CASSQGSDTQYF
d_gene: .; v_gene: TRBV5-4; len: 15; abundance: .; j_gene: TRBJ2-1; CDR3nt: TGTGCCAGCAGCTTGCGGGGCAGCTCCTACAATGAGCAGTTCTTC; CDR3aa: CASSLRGSSYNEQFF
d_gene: .; v_gene: TRBV28; len: 14; abundance: .; j_gene: TRBJ2-3; CDR3nt: TGTGCCAGCAGTTTTCCTGGTCTCACAGATACGCAGTATTTT; CDR3aa: CASSFPGLTDTQYF
d_gene: TRBD2; v_gene: TRBV6-4; len: 14; abundance: .; j_gene: TRBJ2-7; CDR3nt: TGTGCCAGCAGTGAAAGCGGGGGCTCCTACGAGCAGTACTTC; CDR3aa: CASSESGGSYEQYF
d_gene: .; v_gene: TRBV7-3; len: 14; abundance: .; j_gene: TRBJ2-7; CDR3nt: TGTGCCAGCAGCCCCGGGGGAGTGGGCTACGAGCAGTACTTC; CDR3aa: CASSPGGVGYEQYF
d_gene: .; v_gene: TRBV28; len: 12; abundance: .; j_gene: TRBJ1-2; CDR3nt: TGTGCCAGCAGCGTCCAGCATCAAGGCTACACCTTC; CDR3aa: CASSVQHQGYTF
d_gene: TRBD1; v_gene: TRBV6-6; len: 16; abundance: .; j_gene: TRBJ2-2; CDR3nt: TGTGCCAGCAGTACCCCCGAGACAGGGGGCACCGGGGAGCTGTTTTTT; CDR3aa: CASSTPETGGTGELFF
d_gene: .; v_gene: TRBV30; len: 14; abundance: .; j_gene: TRBJ1-1; CDR3nt: TGTGCCTGGAGTGTAGGGGTCGGAGGCACTGAAGCTTTCTTT; CDR3aa: CAWSVGVGGTEAFF
d_gene: TRBD2; v_gene: TRBV11-1; len: 16; abundance: once; j_gene: TRBJ2-7; CDR3nt: TGTGCCAGCAGCTTAGAAGCGGGGGGAAACTCCTACGAGCAGTACTTC; CDR3aa: CASSLEAGGNSYEQYF
d_gene: TRBD2; v_gene: TRBV7-9; len: 15; abundance: .; j_gene: TRBJ2-1; CDR3nt: TGTGCCAGCAGCCGGCGCGGGGGGTTTTACAATGAGCAGTTCTTC; CDR3aa: CASSRRGGFYNEQFF
d_gene: TRBD1; v_gene: TRBV7-8; len: 14; abundance: .; j_gene: TRBJ1-1; CDR3nt: TGTGCCAGCAGCTTGGACAGGATGAACACTGAAGCTTTCTTT; CDR3aa: CASSLDRMNTEAFF
d_gene: TRBD1; v_gene: TRBV5-4; len: 14; abundance: .; j_gene: TRBJ1-1; CDR3nt: TGTGCCAGCAGCTCGACAGGGGGCTTCCCTGAAGCTTTCTTT; CDR3aa: CASSSTGGFPEAFF
d_gene: .; v_gene: TRBV14; len: 13; abundance: .; j_gene: TRBJ1-1; CDR3nt: TGTGCCAGCAGCCTATACAGGGACACTGAAGCTTTCTTT; CDR3aa: CASSLYRDTEAFF
d_gene: TRBD1; v_gene: TRBV7-2; len: 15; abundance: .; j_gene: TRBJ1-1; CDR3nt: TGTGCCAGCAGCTTTGCCGGGACAGCGAACACTGAAGCTTTCTTT; CDR3aa: CASSFAGTANTEAFF
d_gene: TRBD1; v_gene: TRBV19; len: 18; abundance: .; j_gene: TRBJ1-1; CDR3nt: TGTGCCAGTAGTCCTTGGACAGGGGGAGTAGTAGGTGTCACTGAAGCTTTCTTT; CDR3aa: CASSPWTGGVVGVTEAFF
d_gene: TRBD1; v_gene: TRBV23-1; len: 16; abundance: few; j_gene: TRBJ2-3; CDR3nt: TGCGCCAGCAGTCCGACAGGGAAACGAGCGTCAGATACGCAGTATTTT; CDR3aa: CASSPTGKRASDTQYF
d_gene: .; v_gene: TRBV6-5; len: 11; abundance: .; j_gene: TRBJ1-6; CDR3nt: TGTGCCAGCAGTGAACGGGGGCCCCTCCACTTT; CDR3aa: CASSERGPLHF
d_gene: .; v_gene: TRBV7-9; len: 12; abundance: .; j_gene: TRBJ2-5; CDR3nt: TGTGCCAGCAAACGGACAGTAGAGACCCAGTACTTC; CDR3aa: CASKRTVETQYF
d_gene: .; v_gene: TRBV5-6; len: 16; abundance: .; j_gene: TRBJ2-5; CDR3nt: TGTGCCAGCAGCTTGGGTGGGGGGGCCGTCCAAGAGACCCAGTACTTC; CDR3aa: CASSLGGGAVQETQYF
d_gene: .; v_gene: TRBV9; len: 13; abundance: .; j_gene: TRBJ1-1; CDR3nt: TGTGCCAGCAGCGCCACAGGGAGCGCTGAAGCTTTCTTT; CDR3aa: CASSATGSAEAFF
d_gene: .; v_gene: TRBV15; len: 17; abundance: .; j_gene: TRBJ1-2; CDR3nt: TGTGCCACCAGCAGAGATGGACGTCTCAGGGGCACCTATGGCTACACCTTC; CDR3aa: CATSRDGRLRGTYGYTF
d_gene: TRBD1; v_gene: TRBV2; len: 14; abundance: .; j_gene: TRBJ1-1; CDR3nt: TGTGCCAGCAGGGGGGGACAGATGAACACTGAAGCTTTCTTT; CDR3aa: CASRGGQMNTEAFF
d_gene: .; v_gene: TRBV7-2; len: 14; abundance: .; j_gene: TRBJ1-1; CDR3nt: TGTGCCAGCAGTTCCGGGACCGCGAACACTGAAGCTTTCTTT; CDR3aa: CASSSGTANTEAFF
d_gene: .; v_gene: TRBV6-5; len: 14; abundance: .; j_gene: TRBJ2-7; CDR3nt: TGTGCCAGCACGGGGAGAGGGTCCTCCTACGAGCAGTACTTC; CDR3aa: CASTGRGSSYEQYF
d_gene: .; v_gene: TRBV10-3; len: 12; abundance: .; j_gene: TRBJ1-5; CDR3nt: TGTGCCATCAGTGACAACAATCAGCCCCAGCATTTT; CDR3aa: CAISDNNQPQHF
d_gene: .; v_gene: TRBV7-8; len: 17; abundance: once; j_gene: TRBJ1-4; CDR3nt: TGTGCCAGCAGTTTTAACAGGGCTCCCGCAACTAATGAAAAACTGTTTTTT; CDR3aa: CASSFNRAPATNEKLFF
d_gene: TRBD1; v_gene: TRBV15; len: 13; abundance: .; j_gene: TRBJ1-2; CDR3nt: TGTGCCACCAGCATTGACAGGGACTATGGCTACACCTTC; CDR3aa: CATSIDRDYGYTF
d_gene: .; v_gene: TRBV6-6; len: 13; abundance: .; j_gene: TRBJ1-3; CDR3nt: TGTGCCAGCAGTCTGACTTCGGGAAACACCATATATTTT; CDR3aa: CASSLTSGNTIYF
d_gene: .; v_gene: TRBV28; len: 14; abundance: .; j_gene: TRBJ2-7; CDR3nt: TGTGCCAGCAGTTATGGCGGACTCTCCTACGAGCAGTACTTC; CDR3aa: CASSYGGLSYEQYF
d_gene: TRBD2; v_gene: TRBV7-8; len: 18; abundance: .; j_gene: TRBJ2-3; CDR3nt: TGTGCCAGCAGCAATCGACTAGCGGGGGGTAAAGAAGGGGATACGCAGTATTTT; CDR3aa: CASSNRLAGGKEGDTQYF
d_gene: TRBD1; v_gene: TRBV13; len: 16; abundance: .; j_gene: TRBJ1-4; CDR3nt: TGTGCCAGCAGCCTTACCGACAGGGGAGCTAATGAAAAACTGTTTTTT; CDR3aa: CASSLTDRGANEKLFF
d_gene: TRBD1; v_gene: TRBV29-1; len: 14; abundance: few; j_gene: TRBJ1-1; CDR3nt: TGCAGCGTTGTCGGGGGACAGCTAAACACTGAAGCTTTCTTT; CDR3aa: CSVVGGQLNTEAFF
d_gene: .; v_gene: TRBV4-2; len: 12; abundance: .; j_gene: TRBJ2-7; CDR3nt: TGTGCCAGCAGCCCGCAGGGTTTCCTGCAGTACTTC; CDR3aa: CASSPQGFLQYF
d_gene: .; v_gene: TRBV2; len: 14; abundance: .; j_gene: TRBJ2-1; CDR3nt: TGTGCCAGCGGAGCGTGGCAGGAGGCCAATGAGCAGTTCTTC; CDR3aa: CASGAWQEANEQFF
d_gene: .; v_gene: TRBV6-5; len: 14; abundance: .; j_gene: TRBJ2-7; CDR3nt: TGTGCCAGCAGTGCCCCTGGACGGACCTACGAGCAGTACTTC; CDR3aa: CASSAPGRTYEQYF
d_gene: .; v_gene: TRBV4-2; len: 15; abundance: few; j_gene: TRBJ2-6; CDR3nt: TGTGCCAGCAGCCAAGACGTCTCTGGGGCCAACGTCCTGACTTTC; CDR3aa: CASSQDVSGANVLTF
d_gene: .; v_gene: TRBV7-2; len: 15; abundance: .; j_gene: TRBJ1-5; CDR3nt: TGTGCCAGCAGCACATCGGGGGTTAGCAATCAGCCCCAGCATTTT; CDR3aa: CASSTSGVSNQPQHF
d_gene: .; v_gene: TRBV25-1; len: 15; abundance: .; j_gene: TRBJ1-1; CDR3nt: TGTGCCAGCGGTCACCTGGGGATTAACGGCACTGAAGCTTTCTTT; CDR3aa: CASGHLGINGTEAFF
d_gene: TRBD2; v_gene: TRBV5-1; len: 15; abundance: .; j_gene: TRBJ2-2; CDR3nt: TGCGCCAGCAGCTTGGGACTAGCGGGGGCCGGGGAGCTGTTTTTT; CDR3aa: CASSLGLAGAGELFF
d_gene: .; v_gene: TRBV6-1; len: 13; abundance: .; j_gene: TRBJ2-7; CDR3nt: TGTGCCAGTCTTCAGGGGAGTCCCTACGAGCAGTACTTC; CDR3aa: CASLQGSPYEQYF
d_gene: .; v_gene: TRBV7-2; len: 16; abundance: few; j_gene: TRBJ1-2; CDR3nt: TGTGCCAGCAGCCAAGAGGGCCCGACAGGAGCTTATGGCTACACCTTC; CDR3aa: CASSQEGPTGAYGYTF
d_gene: .; v_gene: TRBV7-2; len: 15; abundance: .; j_gene: TRBJ1-3; CDR3nt: TGTGCCAGCAGCTTAGAAGGGGGTCGTGGAAACACCATATATTTT; CDR3aa: CASSLEGGRGNTIYF
d_gene: .; v_gene: TRBV7-8; len: 16; abundance: .; j_gene: TRBJ1-1; CDR3nt: TGTGCCAGCAGCCCCCAAGCCGCAGCCTTGAACACTGAAGCTTTCTTT; CDR3aa: CASSPQAAALNTEAFF
d_gene: TRBD1; v_gene: TRBV27; len: 12; abundance: .; j_gene: TRBJ2-1; CDR3nt: TGTGCCAGCAGTTTCCTAGGGGGACAGGAGTTCTTC; CDR3aa: CASSFLGGQEFF
d_gene: TRBD1; v_gene: TRBV7-9; len: 16; abundance: .; j_gene: TRBJ2-3; CDR3nt: TGTGCCAGCAGCTCCCTCGGACAGGCTAGCACAGATACGCAGTATTTT; CDR3aa: CASSSLGQASTDTQYF
d_gene: .; v_gene: TRBV5-1; len: 15; abundance: .; j_gene: TRBJ1-3; CDR3nt: TGCGCCAGCAGCTTGAGTCAAGGGCCTGGAAACACCATATATTTT; CDR3aa: CASSLSQGPGNTIYF
d_gene: .; v_gene: TRBV18; len: 13; abundance: .; j_gene: TRBJ1-2; CDR3nt: TGTGCCAGCTCAGTAACAGACAACTATGGCTACACCTTC; CDR3aa: CASSVTDNYGYTF
d_gene: TRBD1; v_gene: TRBV9; len: 15; abundance: .; j_gene: TRBJ1-1; CDR3nt: TGTGCCAGCAGCAGGACAGGGGACCTAGACACTGAAGCTTTCTTT; CDR3aa: CASSRTGDLDTEAFF